One and the same sample provided the 7 T cell receptor beta chains below, sequenced in a study of glioma-infiltrating T cells after dendritic cell vaccination. Sequenced by immunoSEQ multiplex PCR; TCRdb stores in-frame clones only, minus some. The sample yields under 40,000 clones, 85% to 95% seen once. Specimen: blood, collected before dendritic cell vaccination. These receptors were obtained from a human donor with glioblastoma.

This chain links TRBV15 with TRBJ2-7; 14 nucleotides match TRBD2. Germline assignment: CDR1 LNHNV and CDR2 YYDKDF (reference sequence). The CDR3 is 16 residues long. V was clipped by 5 bases and J by 1 base; unmatched bases: 4. DNA of the CDR3: TGTGCCACCAGCGGCCGGACTAGCGGGGGGTCCTACGAGCAGTACTTC. This codes for CATSGRTSGGSYEQYF. Full variable domain (outside the CDR3, taken from reference TRBV15 and TRBJ2-7): DAMVIQNPRYQVTQFGKPVTLSCSQTLNHNVMYWYQQKSSQAPKLLFHYYDKDFNNEADTPDNFQSRRPNTSFCFLDIRSPGLGDTAMYLCATSGRTSGGSYEQYFGPGTRLTVT.

CDR3 bases: TGTGCCAGCAGTTTCGACAGGGTTGAGGGAAACACCATATATTTT. As protein: CASSFDRVEGNTIYF. The chain employs TRBV6-6 and TRBJ1-3; TRBD1 agrees at 7 bases. The length of the CDR3 is 15 residues. Germline assignment: CDR1 MNHNY and CDR2 SVGAGI (reference sequence). V was pared by 4 bases and J by 4 bases, with 7 bases of the junction left unmatched.

V and J are TRBV27 and TRBJ2-7; 8 nucleotides align to TRBD2. Germline CDR1 and CDR2: MNHEY and SMNVEV (reference sequence). The CDR3 consists of 15 residues. Trimming at V came to 5 bases and at J to 5 bases, leaving 11 bases not matched to a gene. CDR3 loop: CASSMGLGDAHEQYF. The CDR3, as DNA: TGTGCCAGCAGTATGGGACTAGGTGACGCTCACGAGCAGTACTTC.

In this sample, this clone turned up once. This sample also contains other DNA sequences that code for the same CDR3. The chain uses TRBV2 and TRBJ1-6; D is possibly TRBD1 (6 bases). Per germline, CDR1 SNHLY and CDR2 FYNNEI. The V end was cut by 8 bases, the J end by 2 bases, with 10 bases between. The CDR3 spans 14 residues. In nucleotides, the CDR3 is TGTGCCAGCCGAAGGGACACCTATAATTCACCCCTCCACTTT. Amino acid sequence: CASRRDTYNSPLHF.

This clone was observed once. V usage is TRBV6-1 and J usage is TRBJ2-1; no definite D call. This CDR3 has 14 residues. Germline CDR1 and CDR2: MNHNS and SASEGT. V was shortened by 7 bases and J by 4 bases, with 14 bases between the two germline ends. CDR3 loop: CASINSVAYNEQFF. The CDR3 region has the DNA TGTGCCAGCATTAACTCCGTAGCATACAATGAGCAGTTCTTC.

The V gene is TRBV27, the J gene TRBJ2-2; D ambiguous. The length of the CDR3 is 13 residues. Germline V gene lookup returns CDR1 MNHEY and CDR2 SMNVEV (reference sequence). V dropped 3 bases and J dropped 6 bases, with 8 bases sitting between them. CDR3 in DNA: TGTGCCAGCAGTTTGTTTACAGCCGGGGAGCTGTTTTTT. It translates to CASSLFTAGELFF.

This chain uses TRBV30 with TRBJ2-1; D may be TRBD2 (7 bases). The CDR3 spans 17 residues. The germline V gene encodes CDR1 GTSNPN and CDR2 SVGIG (reference sequence). V was trimmed by 0 bases and J by 2 bases, leaving 17 bases between them. The CDR3: CAWSVPVGRGPYNEQFF. The CDR3 DNA reads as TGTGCCTGGAGTGTACCGGTCGGGCGGGGGCCCTACAATGAGCAGTTCTTC. Full variable domain (rest looked up from reference TRBV30 and TRBJ2-1): SQTIHQWPATLVQPVGSPLSLECTVEGTSNPNLYWYRQAAGRGLQLLFYSVGIGQISSEVPQNLSASRPQDRQFILSSKKLLLSDSGFYLCAWSVPVGRGPYNEQFFGPGTRLTVL.